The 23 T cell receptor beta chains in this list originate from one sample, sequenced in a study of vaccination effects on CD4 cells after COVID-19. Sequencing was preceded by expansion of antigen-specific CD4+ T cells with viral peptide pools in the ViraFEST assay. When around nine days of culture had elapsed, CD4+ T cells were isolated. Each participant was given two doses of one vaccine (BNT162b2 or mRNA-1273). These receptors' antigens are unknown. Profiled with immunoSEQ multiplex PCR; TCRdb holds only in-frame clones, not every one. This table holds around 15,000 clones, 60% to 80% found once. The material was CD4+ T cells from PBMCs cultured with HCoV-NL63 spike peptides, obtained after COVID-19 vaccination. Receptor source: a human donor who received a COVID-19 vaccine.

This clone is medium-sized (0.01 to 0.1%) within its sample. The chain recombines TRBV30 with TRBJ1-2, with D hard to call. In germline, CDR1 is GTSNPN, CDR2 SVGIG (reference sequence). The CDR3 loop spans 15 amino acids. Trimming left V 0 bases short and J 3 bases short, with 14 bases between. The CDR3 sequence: CAWSVSKTLYYGYTF. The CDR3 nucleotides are TGTGCCTGGAGTGTTTCCAAGACTCTTTACTATGGCTACACCTTC.

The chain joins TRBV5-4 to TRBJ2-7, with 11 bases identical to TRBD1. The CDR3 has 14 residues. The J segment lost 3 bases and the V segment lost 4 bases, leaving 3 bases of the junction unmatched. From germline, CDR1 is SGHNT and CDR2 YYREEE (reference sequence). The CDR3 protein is CASSPGQGDYEQYF. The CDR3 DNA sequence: TGTGCCAGCAGCCCGGGACAGGGGGACTACGAGCAGTACTTC. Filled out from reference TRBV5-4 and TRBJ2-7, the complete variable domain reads ETGVTQSPTHLIKTRGQQVTLRCSSQSGHNTVSWYQQALGQGPQFIFQYYREEENGRGNFPPRFSGLQFPNYSSELNVNALELDDSALYLCASSPGQGDYEQYFGPGTRLTVT.

CDR3 amino acids: CSASNNLRAGNQPQHF. In nucleotides, the CDR3 is TGCAGTGCCAGTAATAACCTGAGAGCGGGGAATCAGCCCCAGCATTTT. The chain links TRBV20-1 to TRBJ1-5; no clear D. With 6 bases removed from V and 4 bases from J, the gap between germline ends came to 22 bases. The CDR3 loop spans 16 amino acids. CDR1 is DFQATT, CDR2 SNEGSKA, per germline (reference sequence).

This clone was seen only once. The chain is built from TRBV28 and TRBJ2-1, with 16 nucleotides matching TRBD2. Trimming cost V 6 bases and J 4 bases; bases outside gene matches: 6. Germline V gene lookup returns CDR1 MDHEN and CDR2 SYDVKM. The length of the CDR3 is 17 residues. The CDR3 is CASRGLAGGPGYNEQFF. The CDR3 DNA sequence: TGTGCCAGCAGGGGACTAGCGGGAGGGCCAGGTTACAATGAGCAGTTCTTC.

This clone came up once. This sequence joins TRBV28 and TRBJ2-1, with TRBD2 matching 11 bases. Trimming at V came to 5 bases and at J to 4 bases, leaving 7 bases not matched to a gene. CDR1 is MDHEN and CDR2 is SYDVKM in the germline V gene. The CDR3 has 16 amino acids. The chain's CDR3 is CASSPWGTSGYNEQFF. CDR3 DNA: TGTGCCAGCAGTCCCTGGGGGACTAGCGGTTACAATGAGCAGTTCTTC.

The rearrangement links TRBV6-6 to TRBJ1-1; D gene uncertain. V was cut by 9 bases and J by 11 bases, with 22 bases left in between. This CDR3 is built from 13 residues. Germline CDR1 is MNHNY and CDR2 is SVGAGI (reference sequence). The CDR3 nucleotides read TGTGCCAGTGGACTGGACCTCCCCACCCGGGCTTTCTTT. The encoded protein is CASGLDLPTRAFF.

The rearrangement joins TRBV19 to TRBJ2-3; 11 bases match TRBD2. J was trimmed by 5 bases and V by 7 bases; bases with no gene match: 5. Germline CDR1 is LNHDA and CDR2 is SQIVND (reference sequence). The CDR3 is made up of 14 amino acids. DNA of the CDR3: TGTGCCAGTACTCAAGGGACTAGCGGAGATACGCAGTATTTT. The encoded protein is CASTQGTSGDTQYF.

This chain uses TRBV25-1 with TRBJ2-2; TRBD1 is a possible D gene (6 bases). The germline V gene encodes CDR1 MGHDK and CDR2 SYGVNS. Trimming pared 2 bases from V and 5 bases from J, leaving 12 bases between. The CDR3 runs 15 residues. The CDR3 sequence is CASSEGGLQTGELFF. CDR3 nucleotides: TGTGCCAGCAGTGAAGGGGGCCTACAAACCGGGGAGCTGTTTTTT.

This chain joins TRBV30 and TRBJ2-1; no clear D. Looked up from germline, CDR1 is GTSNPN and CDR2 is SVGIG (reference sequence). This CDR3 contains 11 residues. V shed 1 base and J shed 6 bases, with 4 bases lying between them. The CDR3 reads CAWSEINEQFF. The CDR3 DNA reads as TGTGCCTGGAGTGAAATCAATGAGCAGTTCTTC.

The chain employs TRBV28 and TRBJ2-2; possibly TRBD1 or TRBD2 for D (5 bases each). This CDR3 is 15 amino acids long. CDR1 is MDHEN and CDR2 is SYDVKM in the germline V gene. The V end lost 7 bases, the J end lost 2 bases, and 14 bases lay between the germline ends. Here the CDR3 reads CASNRGRPNTGELFF. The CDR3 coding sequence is TGTGCCAGCAACCGGGGCAGACCAAACACCGGGGAGCTGTTTTTT.

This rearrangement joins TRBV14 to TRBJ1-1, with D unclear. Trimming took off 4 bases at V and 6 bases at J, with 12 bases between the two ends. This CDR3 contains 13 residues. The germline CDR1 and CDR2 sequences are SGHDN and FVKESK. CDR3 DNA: TGTGCCAGCAGCCCGCAATACGGGCCTGAAGCTTTCTTT. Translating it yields CASSPQYGPEAFF. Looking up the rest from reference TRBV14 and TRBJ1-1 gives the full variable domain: EAGVTQFPSHSVIEKGQTVTLRCDPISGHDNLYWYRRVMGKEIKFLLHFVKESKQDESGMPNNRFLAERTGGTYSTLKVQPAELEDSGVYFCASSPQYGPEAFFGQGTRLTVV.

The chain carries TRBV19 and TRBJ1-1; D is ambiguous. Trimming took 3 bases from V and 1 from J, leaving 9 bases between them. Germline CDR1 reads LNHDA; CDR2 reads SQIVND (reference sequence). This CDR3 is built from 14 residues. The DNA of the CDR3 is TGTGCCAGTAGTATGAACAGAGGGAACACTGAAGCTTTCTTT. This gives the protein CASSMNRGNTEAFF.

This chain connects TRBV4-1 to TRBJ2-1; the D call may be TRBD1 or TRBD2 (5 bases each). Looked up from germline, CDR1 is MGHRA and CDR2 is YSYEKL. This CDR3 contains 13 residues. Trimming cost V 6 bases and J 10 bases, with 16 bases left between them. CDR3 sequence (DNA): TGCGCCAGCAGTTCCTTGAGGGGTGGCGAGCAGTTCTTC. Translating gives CASSSLRGGEQFF.

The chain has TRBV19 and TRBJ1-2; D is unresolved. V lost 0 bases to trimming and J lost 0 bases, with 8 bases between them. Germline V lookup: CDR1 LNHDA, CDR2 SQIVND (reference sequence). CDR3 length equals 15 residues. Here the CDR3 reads CASSIEGRANYGYTF. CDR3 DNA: TGTGCCAGTAGTATAGAGGGGAGAGCTAACTATGGCTACACCTTC.

The CDR3 region has the DNA TGCGCCAGCAGCCGACTAGCGGGAACCCCCAATGAGCAGTTCTTC. Protein sequence: CASSRLAGTPNEQFF. The chain links TRBV4-1 to TRBJ2-1, with 11 bases matching TRBD2. Looked up from germline, CDR1 is MGHRA and CDR2 is YSYEKL. This CDR3 is 15 amino acids long. The junction had 5 bases not matched to a gene; V was cut back by 4 bases and J by 6 bases.

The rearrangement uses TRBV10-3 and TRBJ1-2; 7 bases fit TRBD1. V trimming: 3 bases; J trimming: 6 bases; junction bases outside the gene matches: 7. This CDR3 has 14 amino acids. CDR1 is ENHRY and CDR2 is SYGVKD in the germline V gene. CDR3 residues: CAISERQGWDGYTF. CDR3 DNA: TGTGCCATCAGTGAAAGACAGGGCTGGGATGGCTACACCTTC.

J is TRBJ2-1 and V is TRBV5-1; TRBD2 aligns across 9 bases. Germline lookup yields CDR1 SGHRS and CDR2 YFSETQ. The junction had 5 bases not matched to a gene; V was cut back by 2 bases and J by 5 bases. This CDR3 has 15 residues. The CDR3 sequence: CASSLGTSSNNEQFF. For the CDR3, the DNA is TGCGCCAGCAGCTTAGGGACTAGCAGTAACAATGAGCAGTTCTTC.

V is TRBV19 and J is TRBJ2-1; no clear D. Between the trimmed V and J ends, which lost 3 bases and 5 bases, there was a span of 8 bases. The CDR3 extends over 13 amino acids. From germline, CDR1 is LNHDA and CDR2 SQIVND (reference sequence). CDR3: CASSIGGNNEQFF. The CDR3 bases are TGTGCCAGTAGTATCGGCGGAAACAATGAGCAGTTCTTC.

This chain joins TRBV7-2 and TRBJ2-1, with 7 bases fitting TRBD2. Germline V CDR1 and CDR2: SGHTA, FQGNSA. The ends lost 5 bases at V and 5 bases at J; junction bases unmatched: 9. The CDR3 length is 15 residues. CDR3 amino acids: CASSPRGSGHNEQFF. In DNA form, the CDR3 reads TGTGCCAGCAGCCCGCGGGGTAGCGGGCACAATGAGCAGTTCTTC.

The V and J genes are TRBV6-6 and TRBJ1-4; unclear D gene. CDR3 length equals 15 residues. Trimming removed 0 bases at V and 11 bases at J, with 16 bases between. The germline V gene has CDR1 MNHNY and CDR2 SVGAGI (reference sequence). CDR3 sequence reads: CASSYSGTVFDKLFF. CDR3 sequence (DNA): TGTGCCAGCAGTTACTCGGGCACGGTTTTTGACAAACTGTTTTTT.

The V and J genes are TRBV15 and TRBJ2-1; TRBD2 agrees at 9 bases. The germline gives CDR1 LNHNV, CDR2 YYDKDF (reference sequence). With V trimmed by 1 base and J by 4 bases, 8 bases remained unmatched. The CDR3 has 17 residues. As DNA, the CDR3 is TGTGCCACCAGCAGAGCTATAAAGCGGGGGGTTTACAATGAGCAGTTCTTC. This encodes CATSRAIKRGVYNEQFF.

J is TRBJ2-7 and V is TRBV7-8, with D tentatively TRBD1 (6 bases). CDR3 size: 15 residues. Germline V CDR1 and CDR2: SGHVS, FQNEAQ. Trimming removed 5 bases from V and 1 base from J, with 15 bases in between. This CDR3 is CASSLGHLTSYEQYF. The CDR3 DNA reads TGTGCCAGCAGCCTGGGACACCTTACTTCCTACGAGCAGTACTTC.

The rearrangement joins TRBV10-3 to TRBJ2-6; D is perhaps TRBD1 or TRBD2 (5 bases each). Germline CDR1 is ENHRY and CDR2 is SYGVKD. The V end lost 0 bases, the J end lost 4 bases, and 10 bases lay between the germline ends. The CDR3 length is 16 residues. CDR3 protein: CAISESHGAGANVLTF. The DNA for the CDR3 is TGTGCCATCAGTGAGTCTCACGGGGCCGGGGCCAACGTCCTGACTTTC.